The 17 T cell receptor beta chains below come from one sample, sequenced in a study of blood T cell repertoires in COVID-19. Here immunoSEQ multiplex PCR was the method, and the copy in TCRdb shows in-frame clones only, minus some. The sample lists 250,000 to 300,000 clones, approximately 83% occurring once. Specimen: peripheral blood. The source of these receptors is an older woman with acute or convalescent COVID-19.

The rearrangement links TRBV7-9 to TRBJ1-2; D remains unclear. Per germline, CDR1 SEHNR and CDR2 FQNEAQ (reference sequence). V was clipped by 8 bases and J by 8 bases, with 21 bases between them. The CDR3 consists of 14 residues. CDR3 region: CASAMAGDMKGYTF. The CDR3 nucleotides read TGTGCCAGCGCAATGGCCGGAGATATGAAGGGCTACACCTTC. The entire variable domain, with the rest obtained from reference TRBV7-9 and TRBJ1-2, is as follows: DTGVSQNPRHKITKRGQNVTFRCDPISEHNRLYWYRQTLGQGPEFLTYFQNEAQLEKSRLLSDRFSAERPKGSFSTLEIQRTEQGDSAMYLCASAMAGDMKGYTFGSGTRLTVV.

The chain employs TRBV5-6 and TRBJ1-1, with a weak D call TRBD1 (5 bases). Germline V CDR1 and CDR2: SGHDT, YYEEEE. V shed 4 bases and J shed 4 bases, with 11 bases lying between them. The CDR3 covers 13 residues. CDR3 residues: CASSGRVPTEAFF. As DNA, the CDR3 is TGTGCCAGCAGCGGCAGGGTTCCCACTGAAGCTTTCTTT.

The rearrangement links TRBV9 to TRBJ2-3, with D perhaps TRBD2 (5 bases). Germline V lookup: CDR1 SGDLS, CDR2 YYNGEE. The CDR3 covers 16 residues. Deletions cut 0 bases from V and 1 base from J, with 12 bases between. This CDR3 reads CASSVGSGIRTDTQYF. In DNA form, the CDR3 reads TGTGCCAGCAGCGTAGGATCGGGGATCCGCACAGATACGCAGTATTTT.

The genes are TRBV12-5 and TRBJ2-3; 11 bases match TRBD2. Germline V gives CDR1 LGHNT, CDR2 FRNRAP. J was trimmed by 2 bases and V by 1 base; bases with no gene match: 5. This CDR3 comprises 17 residues. Written as DNA, the CDR3 is TGTGCTAGTGGTTTGGGGCTAGCGGGGGGTCCCACAGATACGCAGTATTTT. It encodes CASGLGLAGGPTDTQYF.

The V call is TRBV5-6, the J call TRBJ1-2; D unclear. The germline gives CDR1 SGHDT, CDR2 YYEEEE. The CDR3 is 12 amino acids. Trimming pared 7 bases from V and 5 bases from J, leaving 12 bases between. CDR3 sequence: CASSRTAYGYTF. The DNA of the CDR3 is TGTGCCAGCTCCCGGACTGCATATGGCTACACCTTC. The full variable domain, with the rest looked up from reference TRBV5-6 and TRBJ1-2, is DAGVTQSPTHLIKTRGQQVTLRCSPKSGHDTVSWYQQALGQGPQFIFQYYEEEERQRGNFPDRFSGHQFPNYSSELNVNALLLGDSALYLCASSRTAYGYTFGSGTRLTVV.

The gene calls are TRBV12-5 and TRBJ1-4; possible D gene TRBD1, 6 bases. The length of the CDR3 is 13 residues. Per germline, CDR1 LGHNT and CDR2 FRNRAP. V shed 3 bases and J shed 8 bases, with 10 bases lying between them. As DNA, the CDR3 is TGTGCTAGTGGTTTCAGGGGCGACGAAAAACTGTTTTTT. Residues: CASGFRGDEKLFF.

The chain couples TRBV5-5 to TRBJ2-7, with 7 bases matching TRBD1. The CDR3 totals 16 residues. The ends lost 3 bases at V and 2 bases at J; junction bases unmatched: 11. The germline CDR1 and CDR2 sequences are SGHKS and YYEKEE (reference sequence). Written as DNA, the CDR3 is TGTGCCAGCAGCTCACTACAGGGGAACGGCCCCTACGAGCAGTACTTC. This encodes CASSSLQGNGPYEQYF. The entire variable domain, with the rest obtained from reference TRBV5-5 and TRBJ2-7, is as follows: DAGVTQSPTHLIKTRGQQVTLRCSPISGHKSVSWYQQVLGQGPQFIFQYYEKEERGRGNFPDRFSARQFPNYSSELNVNALLLGDSALYLCASSSLQGNGPYEQYFGPGTRLTVT.

The genes are TRBV15 and TRBJ1-1; 8 nucleotides align to TRBD1. Trimming cost V 4 bases and J 8 bases; bases outside gene matches: 9. The CDR3 length is 14 residues. The V gene's germline CDR1 is LNHNV and CDR2 YYDKDF (reference sequence). The CDR3 bases are TGTGCCACCAGCACGCCGACAGGGGAGGCGGAAGCTTTCTTT. Amino acid sequence: CATSTPTGEAEAFF.

As concerns this clone: The identical CDR3 is also encoded by other nucleotide sequences in the sample. This chain joins TRBV2 and TRBJ1-5, with TRBD1 matching 8 bases. Germline CDR1 SNHLY, CDR2 FYNNEI. The CDR3 has 14 amino acids. The V gene end was trimmed by 8 bases and the J gene end by 4 bases; junction bases not matched to a gene: 7. CDR3 protein: CASSGTGSNQPQHF. The DNA for the CDR3 is TGTGCCAGCTCCGGGACAGGTAGTAATCAGCCCCAGCATTTT. The complete variable domain, with remaining parts taken from reference TRBV2 and TRBJ1-5, reads EPEVTQTPSHQVTQMGQEVILRCVPISNHLYFYWYRQILGQKVEFLVSFYNNEISEKSEIFDDQFSVERPDGSNFTLKIRSTKLEDSAMYFCASSGTGSNQPQHFGDGTRLSIL.

CDR3 loop: CASSLGGGSSYNEQFF. The CDR3 nucleotides read TGTGCCAGCAGCTTAGGCGGGGGAAGCTCCTACAATGAGCAGTTCTTC. The chain links TRBV3-1 (or the pseudogene TRBV3-2) to TRBJ2-1; TRBD2 aligns across 7 bases. The CDR3 totals 16 residues. V gave up 5 bases and J gave up 0 bases; unmatched junction bases: 7. Germline values: CDR1 LGHDT, CDR2 YNNKEL (reference sequence).

This chain connects TRBV6-5 to TRBJ1-6; TRBD1 agrees at 9 bases. Germline CDR1 is MNHEY and CDR2 is SVGAGI. The CDR3 spans 12 residues. J gave up 7 bases and V 11 bases, and 3 bases lay outside the gene matches. The CDR3 loop is CAGGQGNSPLHF. The CDR3 DNA follows: TGTGCCGGCGGACAGGGGAATTCACCCCTCCACTTT.

This rearrangement joins TRBV9 to TRBJ1-2, with D maybe TRBD1 (5 bases). Looked up from germline, CDR1 is SGDLS and CDR2 is YYNGEE. CDR3 size: 15 residues. The V end lost 0 bases, the J end lost 5 bases, and 14 bases lay between the germline ends. CDR3 sequence reads: CASSVEGRARYGYTF. The DNA for the CDR3 is TGTGCCAGCAGCGTAGAGGGCAGGGCCCGATATGGCTACACCTTC.

The chain is built from TRBV10-3 and TRBJ1-2; a weak D match, TRBD1 (5 bases). V lost 6 bases, J lost 2 bases, and 7 bases lay in between. The CDR3 runs to 12 residues. Germline assignment: CDR1 ENHRY and CDR2 SYGVKD. The CDR3 coding sequence is TGTGCCATCAGCACAGGAAACTATGGCTACACCTTC. This translates into CAISTGNYGYTF.

This clone was found a few times. The chain couples TRBV19 to TRBJ2-7; D possibly corresponds to TRBD2 (6 bases). This CDR3 is built from 13 residues. Germline values: CDR1 LNHDA, CDR2 SQIVND (reference sequence). V dropped 5 bases and J dropped 9 bases, with 17 bases sitting between them. The CDR3 spells CASSSGSGTGQYF. For the CDR3, the DNA is TGTGCCAGTAGTTCGGGTAGCGGAACTGGGCAGTACTTC.

The chain recombines TRBV19 with TRBJ2-7; D is unresolved. V lost 1 base and J 1 base, leaving 14 bases between the germline ends. Germline V gene sequence: CDR1 LNHDA, CDR2 SQIVND (reference sequence). The length of the CDR3 is 16 residues. For the CDR3, the DNA is TGTGCCAGTAGTATAGGGGCCCGGCCCCTGTCCTACGAGCAGTACTTC. The encoded protein is CASSIGARPLSYEQYF. Supplemented by reference TRBV19 and TRBJ2-7, the full variable domain reads DGGITQSPKYLFRKEGQNVTLSCEQNLNHDAMYWYRQDPGQGLRLIYYSQIVNDFQKGDIAEGYSVSREKKESFPLTVTSAQKNPTAFYLCASSIGARPLSYEQYFGPGTRLTVT.

V gene TRBV5-6 combines with J gene TRBJ1-3; D is uncertain. Germline-derived CDR1 and CDR2 are SGHDT and YYEEEE. The CDR3 runs 16 residues. The V and J ends lost 5 bases and 0 bases respectively, with 15 bases between them. The chain's CDR3 is CASSKSTLASGNTIYF. The CDR3 DNA reads TGTGCCAGCAGTAAGTCGACTCTCGCCTCTGGAAACACCATATATTTT.

This chain links TRBV2 with TRBJ1-2; D perhaps matches TRBD1 (5 bases). Germline CDR1 SNHLY, CDR2 FYNNEI. The CDR3 sequence is 14 residues long. V shed 3 bases and J shed 7 bases, with 15 bases lying between them. This CDR3 reads CASSDSGTLSGYTF. The DNA of the CDR3 is TGTGCCAGCAGTGATTCCGGGACTCTCTCTGGCTACACCTTC.